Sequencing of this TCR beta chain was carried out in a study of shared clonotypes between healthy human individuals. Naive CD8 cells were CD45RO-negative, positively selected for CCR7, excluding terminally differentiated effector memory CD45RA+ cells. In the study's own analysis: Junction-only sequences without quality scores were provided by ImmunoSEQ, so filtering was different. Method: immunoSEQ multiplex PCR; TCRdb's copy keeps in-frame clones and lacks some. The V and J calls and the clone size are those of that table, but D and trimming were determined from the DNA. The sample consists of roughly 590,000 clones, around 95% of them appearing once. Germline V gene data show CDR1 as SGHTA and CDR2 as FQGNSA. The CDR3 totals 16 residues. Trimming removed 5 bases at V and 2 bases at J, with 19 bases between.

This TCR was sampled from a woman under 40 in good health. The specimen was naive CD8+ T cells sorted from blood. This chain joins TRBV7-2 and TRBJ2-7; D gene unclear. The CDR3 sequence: CASSMAGSPAPYEQYF. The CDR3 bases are TGTGCCAGCAGCATGGCCGGGTCTCCGGCCCCCTACGAGCAGTACTTC.